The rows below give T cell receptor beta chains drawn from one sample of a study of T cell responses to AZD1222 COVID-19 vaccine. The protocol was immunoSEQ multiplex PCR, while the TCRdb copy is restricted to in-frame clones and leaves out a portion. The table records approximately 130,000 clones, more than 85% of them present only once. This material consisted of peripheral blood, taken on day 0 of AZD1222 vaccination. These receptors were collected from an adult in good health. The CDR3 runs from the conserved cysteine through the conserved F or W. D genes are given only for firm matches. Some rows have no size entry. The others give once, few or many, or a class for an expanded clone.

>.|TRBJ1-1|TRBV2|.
CASIFMNTEAFF
TGTGCCAGCATCTTCATGAACACTGAAGCTTTCTTT
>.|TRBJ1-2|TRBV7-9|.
CASSLRAGANYGYTF
TGTGCCAGCAGCTTAAGGGCAGGCGCGAACTATGGCTACACCTTC
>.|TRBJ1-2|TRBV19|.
CASSQWSGYTF
TGTGCCAGTAGCCAGTGGTCTGGCTACACCTTC
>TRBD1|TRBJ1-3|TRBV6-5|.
CASSSDRGRGNTIYF
TGTGCCAGCAGTTCCGACAGGGGAAGGGGAAACACCATATATTTT
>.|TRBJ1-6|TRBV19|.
CASKKERGSYNSPLHF
TGTGCCAGTAAGAAAGAGAGGGGCTCCTATAATTCACCCCTCCACTTT
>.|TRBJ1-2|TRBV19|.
CASSRPRTANYGYTF
TGTGCCAGTAGTAGACCCCGGACAGCAAACTATGGCTACACCTTC
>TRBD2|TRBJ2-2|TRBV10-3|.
CAARGGSGELFF
TGTGCCGCCCGGGGGGGGAGCGGGGAGCTGTTTTTT
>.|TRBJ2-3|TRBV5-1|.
CASSSGGGPSTDTQYF
TGCGCCAGCAGCTCTGGAGGCGGGCCTAGCACAGATACGCAGTATTTT
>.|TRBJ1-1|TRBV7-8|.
CASSSDGSTEAFF
TGTGCCAGCAGCTCGGACGGGAGCACTGAAGCTTTCTTT
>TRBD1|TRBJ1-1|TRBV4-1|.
CASSHLQGAGTEAFF
TGCGCCAGCAGCCATCTACAGGGGGCGGGCACTGAAGCTTTCTTT
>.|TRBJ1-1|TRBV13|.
CASSFQGRFLGTEAFF
TGTGCCAGCAGCTTCCAGGGGCGCTTTTTGGGGACTGAAGCTTTCTTT
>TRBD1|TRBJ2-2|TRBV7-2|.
CASSFQPGGLELFF
TGTGCCAGCAGCTTCCAGCCAGGGGGCCTGGAGCTGTTTTTT
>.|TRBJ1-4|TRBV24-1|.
CATRGIGEKLFF
TGTGCCACCAGAGGAATCGGGGAAAAACTGTTTTTT
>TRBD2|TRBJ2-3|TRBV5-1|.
CASSLGGGAPDTQYF
TGCGCCAGCAGCTTGGGCGGGGGGGCCCCCGATACGCAGTATTTT
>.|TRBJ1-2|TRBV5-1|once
CASSPNRVNYGYTF
TGCGCCAGCAGCCCAAACAGGGTTAACTATGGCTACACCTTC
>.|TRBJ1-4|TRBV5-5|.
CASSLGWNEKLFF
TGTGCCAGCAGCCTAGGTTGGAATGAAAAACTGTTTTTT
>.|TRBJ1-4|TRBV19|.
CASSHRAANEKLFF
TGTGCCAGTAGTCACAGAGCCGCTAATGAAAAACTGTTTTTT
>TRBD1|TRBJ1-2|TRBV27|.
CASSETGSVVYYGYTF
TGTGCCAGCAGCGAGACAGGGTCTGTGGTGTATTATGGCTACACCTTC
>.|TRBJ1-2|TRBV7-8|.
CASSLNRERNYGYTF
TGTGCCAGCAGCTTAAACAGGGAGAGAAACTATGGCTACACCTTC
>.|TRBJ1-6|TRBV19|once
CASRFRVAGKGSPLHF
TGTGCCAGTAGGTTCCGGGTGGCGGGGAAAGGTTCACCCCTCCACTTT
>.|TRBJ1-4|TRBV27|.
CASSSYRDPEKLFF
TGTGCCAGCAGTTCCTACCGGGATCCAGAAAAACTGTTTTTT
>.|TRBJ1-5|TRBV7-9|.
CASSLTGGNQPQHF
TGTGCCAGCAGCTTAACTGGCGGGAATCAGCCCCAGCATTTT
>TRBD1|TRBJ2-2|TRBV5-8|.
CASSFGTVYTGELFF
TGTGCCAGCAGCTTCGGGACAGTCTACACCGGGGAGCTGTTTTTT
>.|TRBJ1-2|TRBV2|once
CASTPTFQLNYGYTF
TGTGCCAGCACCCCCACGTTTCAGCTTAACTATGGCTACACCTTC
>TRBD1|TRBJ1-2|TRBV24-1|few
CATSDGRGPGGYTF
TGTGCCACCAGTGATGGGAGGGGGCCGGGTGGCTACACCTTC
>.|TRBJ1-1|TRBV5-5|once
CASSLWSWEITEAFF
TGTGCCAGCAGCTTGTGGTCGTGGGAAATCACTGAAGCTTTCTTT
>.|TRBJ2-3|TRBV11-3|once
CASSPGVSTDTQYF
TGTGCCAGCTCCCCGGGGGTAAGCACAGATACGCAGTATTTT
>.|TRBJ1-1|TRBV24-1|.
CATSDLWQGPPPEAFF
TGTGCCACCAGTGATTTGTGGCAGGGCCCCCCGCCTGAAGCTTTCTTT
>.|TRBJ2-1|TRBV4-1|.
CASSARGGGSYNEQFF
TGCGCCAGCAGCGCGCGAGGAGGGGGCTCCTACAATGAGCAGTTCTTC
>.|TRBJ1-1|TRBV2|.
CASRRGLNTEAFF
TGTGCCAGCAGGAGGGGACTGAACACTGAAGCTTTCTTT
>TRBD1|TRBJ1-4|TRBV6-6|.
CASSRSGGRNEKLFF
TGTGCCAGCAGTCGATCAGGGGGCCGGAATGAAAAACTGTTTTTT
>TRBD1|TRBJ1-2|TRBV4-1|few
CASSHRTGQGANYGYTF
TGCGCCAGCAGCCACCGAACCGGACAGGGGGCGAACTATGGCTACACCTTC
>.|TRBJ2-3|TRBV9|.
CASSPWGGLADTQYF
TGTGCCAGCAGCCCCTGGGGGGGCCTGGCAGATACGCAGTATTTT
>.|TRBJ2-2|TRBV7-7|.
CASSLSLKSGELFF
TGTGCCAGCAGCTTATCCCTTAAGTCCGGGGAGCTGTTTTTT
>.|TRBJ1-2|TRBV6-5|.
CASSFRGYGYTF
TGTGCCAGCAGTTTCAGGGGTTACGGCTACACCTTC
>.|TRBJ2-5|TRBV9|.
CASSVATWQETQYF
TGTGCCAGCAGCGTCGCGACCTGGCAGGAGACCCAGTACTTC
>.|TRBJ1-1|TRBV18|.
CASSTGQNTEAFF
TGTGCCAGCTCAACAGGGCAGAACACTGAAGCTTTCTTT
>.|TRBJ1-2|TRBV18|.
CASSPHWREGYTF
TGTGCCAGCTCACCACATTGGAGGGAAGGCTACACCTTC
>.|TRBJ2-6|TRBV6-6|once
CASSFPGYSLANVLTF
TGTGCCAGCAGTTTTCCAGGGTACAGCCTGGCCAACGTCCTGACTTTC
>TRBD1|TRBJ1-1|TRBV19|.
CASSTTGVEAFF
TGTGCCAGTAGTACGACAGGGGTGGAAGCTTTCTTT
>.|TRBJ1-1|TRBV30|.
CAWSVLGTVNTEAFF
TGTGCCTGGAGTGTATTGGGGACCGTGAACACTGAAGCTTTCTTT
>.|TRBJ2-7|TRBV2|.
CASSLIVEYEQYF
TGTGCCAGCAGTCTCATAGTGGAGTACGAGCAGTACTTC
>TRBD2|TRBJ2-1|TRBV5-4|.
CASSSLSGGGGPSGVYEQFF
TGTGCCAGCAGCTCCTTATCGGGTGGCGGGGGGCCCTCGGGGGTGTATGAGCAGTTCTTC
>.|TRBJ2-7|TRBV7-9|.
CASSPKAAGSYEQYF
TGTGCCAGCAGCCCCAAGGCGGCGGGATCCTACGAGCAGTACTTC
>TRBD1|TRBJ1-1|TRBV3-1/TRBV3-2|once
CASSPGDRNTEAFF
TGTGCCAGCAGCCCGGGGGACAGGAACACTGAAGCTTTCTTT
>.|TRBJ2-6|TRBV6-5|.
CASLGGGSGANVLTF
TGTGCCAGCCTGGGAGGGGGGTCCGGGGCCAACGTCCTGACTTTC
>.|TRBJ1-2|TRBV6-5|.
CASNRRGVQGYTF
TGTGCCAGCAACCGGAGGGGAGTTCAGGGCTACACCTTC
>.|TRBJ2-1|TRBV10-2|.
CASSPQANEQFF
TGCGCCAGCAGCCCCCAGGCCAACGAGCAGTTCTTC
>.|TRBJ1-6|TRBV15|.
CATTSKGGAYNSPLHF
TGTGCCACCACTTCGAAGGGGGGCGCCTATAATTCACCCCTCCACTTT
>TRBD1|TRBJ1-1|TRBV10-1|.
CASSESDRGAFF
TGCGCCAGCAGTGAGTCCGACAGGGGTGCTTTCTTT
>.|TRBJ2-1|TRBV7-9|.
CASSFRRLEGDEQFF
TGTGCCAGCAGCTTTCGAAGGCTAGAAGGCGATGAGCAGTTCTTC